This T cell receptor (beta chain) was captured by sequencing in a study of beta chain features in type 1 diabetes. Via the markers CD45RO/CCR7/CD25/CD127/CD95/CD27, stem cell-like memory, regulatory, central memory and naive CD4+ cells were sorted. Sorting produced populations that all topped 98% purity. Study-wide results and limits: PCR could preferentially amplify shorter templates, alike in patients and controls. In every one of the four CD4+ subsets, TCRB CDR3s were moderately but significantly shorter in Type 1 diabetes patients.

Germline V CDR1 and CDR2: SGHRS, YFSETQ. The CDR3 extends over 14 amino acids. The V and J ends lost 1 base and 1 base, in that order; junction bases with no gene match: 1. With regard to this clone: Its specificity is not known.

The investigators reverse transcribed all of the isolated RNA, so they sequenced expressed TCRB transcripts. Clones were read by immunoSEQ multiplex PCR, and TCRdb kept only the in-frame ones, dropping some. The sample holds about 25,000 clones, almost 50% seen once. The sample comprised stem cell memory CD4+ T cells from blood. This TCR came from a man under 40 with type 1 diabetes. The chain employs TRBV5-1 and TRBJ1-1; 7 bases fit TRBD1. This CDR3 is CASSLQGGNTEAFF. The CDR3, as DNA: TGCGCCAGCAGCTTGCAGGGGGGGAACACTGAAGCTTTCTTT. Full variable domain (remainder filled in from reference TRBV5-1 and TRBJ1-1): KAGVTQTPRYLIKTRGQQVTLSCSPISGHRSVSWYQQTPGQGLQFLFEYFSETQRNKGNFPGRFSGRQFSNSRSEMNVSTLELGDSALYLCASSLQGGNTEAFFGQGTRLTVV.